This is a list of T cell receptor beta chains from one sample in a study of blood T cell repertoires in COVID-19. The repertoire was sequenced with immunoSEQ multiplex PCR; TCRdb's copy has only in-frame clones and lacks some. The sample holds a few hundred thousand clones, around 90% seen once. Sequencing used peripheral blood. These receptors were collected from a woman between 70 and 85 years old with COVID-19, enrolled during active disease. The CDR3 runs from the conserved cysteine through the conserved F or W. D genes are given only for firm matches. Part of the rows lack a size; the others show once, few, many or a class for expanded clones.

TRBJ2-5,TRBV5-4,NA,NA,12,CASSLDRGGLYF,TGTGCCAGCAGCTTGGATCGTGGAGGGTTGTACTTC
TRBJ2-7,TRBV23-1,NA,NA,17,CASSQSTLPNRAYEQYF,TGCGCCAGCAGTCAATCTACGCTCCCTAACAGAGCCTACGAGCAGTACTTC
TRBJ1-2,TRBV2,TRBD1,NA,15,CASSEETGVFGGYTF,TGTGCCAGCAGTGAGGAGACAGGGGTGTTCGGTGGCTACACCTTC
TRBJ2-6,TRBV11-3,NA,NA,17,CASSSRAEHSGANVLTF,TGTGCCAGCAGCTCGAGGGCAGAACACTCTGGGGCCAACGTCCTGACTTTC
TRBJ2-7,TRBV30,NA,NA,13,CAWSPHGKYEQYF,TGTGCCTGGAGCCCCCACGGGAAGTACGAGCAGTACTTC
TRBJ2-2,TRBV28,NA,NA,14,CASTGRPTGGELFF,TGTGCCAGCACCGGCCGGCCCACAGGTGGGGAGCTGTTTTTT
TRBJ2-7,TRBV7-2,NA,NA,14,CASSLTGISYEQYF,TGTGCCAGCAGCTTAACGGGGATTTCCTACGAGCAGTACTTC
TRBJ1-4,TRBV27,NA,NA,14,CASSPSGDRGKLFF,TGTGCCAGCAGTCCATCGGGGGACCGGGGGAAACTGTTTTTT
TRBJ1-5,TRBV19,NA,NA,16,CASTLRGSVGNQPQHF,TGTGCCAGTACCCTTAGGGGTTCCGTGGGCAATCAGCCCCAGCATTTT
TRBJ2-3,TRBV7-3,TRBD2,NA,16,CASSLGLAGDGDTQYF,TGTGCCAGCAGCTTGGGACTAGCGGGAGATGGAGATACGCAGTATTTT
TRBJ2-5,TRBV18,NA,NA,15,CASSPQRASLETQYF,TGTGCCAGCTCACCCCAGCGGGCCTCCCTCGAGACCCAGTACTTC
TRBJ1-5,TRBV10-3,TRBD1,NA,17,CAISATGGAGGNQPQHF,TGTGCCATCAGTGCGACAGGGGGCGCAGGGGGAAATCAGCCCCAGCATTTT
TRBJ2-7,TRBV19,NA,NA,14,CASSPLRSSYEQYF,TGTGCCAGTAGTCCCCTGAGGAGCTCCTACGAGCAGTACTTC
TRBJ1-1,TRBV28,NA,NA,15,CATSYRVGGNTEAFF,TGTGCCACTTCTTACCGAGTCGGGGGGAACACTGAAGCTTTCTTT
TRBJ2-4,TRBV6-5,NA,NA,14,CASNTVKAKNIQYF,TGTGCCAGCAACACAGTTAAAGCCAAAAACATTCAGTACTTC
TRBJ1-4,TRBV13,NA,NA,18,CASSLIRGSLPHSEKLFF,TGTGCCAGCAGCTTAATCCGGGGATCCCTACCTCACAGTGAAAAACTGTTTTTT
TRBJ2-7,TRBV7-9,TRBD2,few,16,CASSPVTAGESYEQYF,TGTGCCAGCAGCCCGGTTACCGCGGGAGAGAGCTACGAGCAGTACTTC
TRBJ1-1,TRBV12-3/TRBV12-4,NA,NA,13,CASLIPGFAEAFF,TGTGCCAGCCTTATACCAGGGTTCGCTGAAGCTTTCTTT
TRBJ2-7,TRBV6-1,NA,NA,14,CASSEVLSSYEQYF,TGTGCCAGCAGTGAAGTTCTCAGCTCCTACGAGCAGTACTTC
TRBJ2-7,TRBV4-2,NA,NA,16,CASSQEASGSSYEQYF,TGTGCCAGCAGCCAAGAAGCCAGCGGTAGCTCCTACGAGCAGTACTTC
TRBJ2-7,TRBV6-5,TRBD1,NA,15,CASSPGTGVAYEQYF,TGTGCCAGCAGTCCCGGGACAGGGGTCGCCTACGAGCAGTACTTC
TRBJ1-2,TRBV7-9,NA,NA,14,CASSYNRVGHGYTF,TGTGCCAGCAGCTACAACAGGGTAGGGCATGGCTACACCTTC
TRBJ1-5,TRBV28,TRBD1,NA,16,CASSLRVTGDNQPQHF,TGTGCCAGCAGTTTAAGGGTCACAGGGGACAATCAGCCCCAGCATTTT
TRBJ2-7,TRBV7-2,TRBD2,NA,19,CASSPRPGTSGRASYEQYF,TGTGCCAGCAGCCCTCGTCCCGGGACTAGCGGGAGGGCCTCCTACGAGCAGTACTTC
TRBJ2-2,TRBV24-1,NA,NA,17,CATIHLGRDKNTGELFF,TGTGCCACCATTCATCTTGGGAGGGACAAGAACACCGGGGAGCTGTTTTTT
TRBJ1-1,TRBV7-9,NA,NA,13,CASSLGQNTEAFF,TGTGCCAGCAGCTTAGGGCAAAACACTGAAGCTTTCTTT
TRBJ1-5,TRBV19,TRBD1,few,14,CASSGTGGNQPQHF,TGTGCCAGTAGCGGTACAGGGGGCAATCAGCCCCAGCATTTT
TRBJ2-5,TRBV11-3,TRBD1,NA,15,CASSSYQGAGETQYF,TGTGCCAGCAGCTCTTATCAGGGGGCAGGAGAGACCCAGTACTTC
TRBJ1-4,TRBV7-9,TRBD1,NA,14,CASSRTGFNEKLFF,TGTGCCAGCAGCCGGACAGGATTCAATGAAAAACTGTTTTTT
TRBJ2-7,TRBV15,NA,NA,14,CATSEDRSGYEQYF,TGTGCCACCAGCGAGGACAGATCTGGGTACGAGCAGTACTTC
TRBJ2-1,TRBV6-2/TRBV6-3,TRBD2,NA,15,CASSSSGRGGDEQFF,TGTGCCAGCAGTTCTAGCGGGAGGGGGGGCGATGAGCAGTTCTTC
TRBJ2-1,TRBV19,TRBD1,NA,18,CASSINRGRLTAYNEQFF,TGTGCCAGTAGTATAAATAGGGGGCGACTCACGGCCTACAATGAGCAGTTCTTC
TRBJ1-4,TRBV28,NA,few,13,CASSLSGNEKLFF,TGTGCCAGCAGTTTGTCGGGGAACGAAAAACTGTTTTTT
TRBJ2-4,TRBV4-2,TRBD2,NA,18,CASSQGTSNGLAKNIQYF,TGTGCCAGCAGCCAAGGGACTAGCAACGGGTTAGCCAAAAACATTCAGTACTTC
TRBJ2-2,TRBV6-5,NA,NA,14,CASSDRLNTGELFF,TGTGCCAGCAGCGACAGGCTGAACACCGGGGAGCTGTTTTTT
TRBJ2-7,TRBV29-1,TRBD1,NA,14,CSVKGQGAGYEQYF,TGCAGCGTAAAGGGACAGGGGGCGGGGTACGAGCAGTACTTC
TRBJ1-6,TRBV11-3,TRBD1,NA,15,CASTNRQGWNSPLHF,TGTGCCAGCACCAATCGACAGGGTTGGAATTCACCCCTCCACTTT
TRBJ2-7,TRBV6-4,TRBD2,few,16,CASSERGGPFFDEQYF,TGTGCCAGCAGTGAACGGGGGGGCCCATTTTTCGACGAGCAGTACTTC
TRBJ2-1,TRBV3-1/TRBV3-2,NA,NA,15,CASSPRVSAYNEQFF,TGTGCCAGCAGCCCAAGGGTTAGCGCCTACAATGAGCAGTTCTTC
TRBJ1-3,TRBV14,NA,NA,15,CASSQSSGAGNTIYF,TGTGCCAGCAGCCAATCGTCGGGGGCTGGAAACACCATATATTTT
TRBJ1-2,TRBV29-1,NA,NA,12,CSVETPGEGYTF,TGCAGCGTTGAAACCCCAGGGGAAGGCTACACCTTC
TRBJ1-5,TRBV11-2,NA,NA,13,CASSFSTDQPQHF,TGTGCCAGCAGCTTCTCGACAGATCAGCCCCAGCATTTT
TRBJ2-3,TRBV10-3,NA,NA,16,CAISEGQAPSTDTQYF,TGTGCCATCAGTGAAGGTCAGGCCCCTAGCACAGATACGCAGTATTTT
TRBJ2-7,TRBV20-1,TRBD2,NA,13,CSASDSGGYEQYF,TGCAGTGCTAGTGATTCGGGAGGGTACGAGCAGTACTTC
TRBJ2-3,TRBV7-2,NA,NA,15,CASSLDPTRADTQYF,TGTGCCAGCAGCTTAGACCCAACTCGGGCAGATACGCAGTATTTT
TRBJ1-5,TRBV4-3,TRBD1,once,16,CASSQDWTGGDQPQHF,TGCGCCAGCAGCCAAGATTGGACAGGGGGCGACCAGCCCCAGCATTTT
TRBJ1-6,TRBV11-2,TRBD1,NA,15,CASSLTGQVNSPLHF,TGTGCCAGCAGCTTGACTGGACAGGTTAATTCACCCCTCCACTTT
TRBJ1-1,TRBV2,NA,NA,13,CASSEDSNTEAFF,TGTGCCAGCAGTGAAGACAGCAACACTGAAGCTTTCTTT
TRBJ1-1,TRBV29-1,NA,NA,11,CSVETGGAAFF,TGCAGCGTTGAAACTGGCGGTGCTGCTTTCTTT